Below, 8 T cell receptor beta chains from the same sample are listed, as sequenced in a study of cytomegalovirus exposure and HLA in healthy donors. Measured with immunoSEQ multiplex PCR; TCRdb has only the in-frame clones, and not every one. Among about 280,000 clones listed, 65% to 90% were seen once. Sequenced sample: PBMCs. Receptors originate from a woman aged 18-35 years in good health and CMV-seronegative.

This sequence joins TRBV9 and TRBJ2-7; 12 bases are shared with TRBD2. This CDR3 comprises 14 residues. Germline assignment: CDR1 SGDLS and CDR2 YYNGEE. After removal of 0 bases from V and 10 bases from J, the junction contained 5 bases not matched to a gene. The DNA of the CDR3 is TGTGCCAGCAGCGTAGAACTAGCGGGGGGCCCTCAGTACTTC. Its protein product is CASSVELAGGPQYF.

This clone occurred a few times. This rearrangement joins TRBV7-9 to TRBJ1-1, with 8 bases aligning to TRBD1. This CDR3 region has 14 residues. The germline CDR1 and CDR2 sequences are SEHNR and FQNEAQ (reference sequence). With V trimmed by 5 bases and J by 3 bases, 5 bases remained unmatched. As DNA, the CDR3 is TGTGCCAGCAGCCAGATGGACAGGGACACTGAAGCTTTCTTT. Its protein is CASSQMDRDTEAFF.

This clone was detected once. This chain connects TRBV5-1 to TRBJ2-1; 7 bases line up with TRBD2. Germline CDR1 SGHRS, CDR2 YFSETQ. V shed 0 bases, J shed 2 bases, and the junction held 2 bases outside the gene matches. CDR3 length: 15 amino acids. CDR3 sequence reads: CASSLASGPYNEQFF. The CDR3 nucleotides read TGCGCCAGCAGCTTGGCTAGCGGTCCCTACAATGAGCAGTTCTTC.

V and J are TRBV2 and TRBJ2-1, with 10 bases lining up with TRBD2. The CDR3 is made up of 15 amino acids. CDR1 SNHLY and CDR2 FYNNEI come from the germline V gene. V shed 6 bases, J shed 9 bases, and the junction held 11 bases outside the gene matches. CDR3 protein: CASRLASGSMVEQFF. The CDR3 coding sequence is TGTGCCAGCAGGCTGGCTAGCGGGAGTATGGTTGAGCAGTTCTTC.

This chain connects TRBV27 to TRBJ1-5; TRBD1 matches at 8 bases. J gave up 9 bases and V 5 bases, and 15 bases lay outside the gene matches. CDR1 is MNHEY and CDR2 is SMNVEV in the germline V gene (reference sequence). The CDR3 consists of 16 residues. CDR3 region: CASSQYGQGLVAPQHF. CDR3 nucleotide sequence: TGTGCCAGCAGTCAATATGGACAGGGTCTGGTAGCGCCCCAGCATTTT.

The V gene is TRBV29-1, the J gene TRBJ2-2; 7 bases are shared with TRBD1. This CDR3 is built from 14 residues. Unmatched junction bases numbered 5, after V lost 6 bases and J lost 1 base. CDR1 SQVTM and CDR2 ANQGSEA come from the germline V gene. CDR3 residues: CSVRRTGNTGELFF. The DNA of the CDR3 is TGCAGCGTAAGAAGGACAGGGAACACCGGGGAGCTGTTTTTT.

The CDR3 DNA follows: TGTGCCAGCAGTGAAGCGCTCCGCGTAGATACGCAGTATTTT. Protein product: CASSEALRVDTQYF. The rearrangement uses TRBV2 and TRBJ2-3; D gene ambiguous. The CDR3 loop spans 14 amino acids. Germline assignment: CDR1 SNHLY and CDR2 FYNNEI. The germline V and J ends were trimmed by 0 bases and 5 bases, with 9 bases remaining between them.

This clone was counted once. J is TRBJ2-2 and V is TRBV4-1, with D uncertain. CDR1 and CDR2 from the germline V gene are MGHRA and YSYEKL. The CDR3 has 14 amino acids. Trimming removed 8 bases from V and 4 bases from J, with 14 bases in between. The CDR3 sequence: CASGRAVGTGELFF. For the CDR3, the DNA is TGCGCCAGCGGCCGGGCCGTGGGCACCGGGGAGCTGTTTTTT.